The rows below give T cell receptor beta chains drawn from one sample of a study of cytomegalovirus exposure and HLA in healthy donors. Profiled with immunoSEQ multiplex PCR; TCRdb holds only in-frame clones, not every one. The sample has about 150,000 clones, around 81% seen once; the top ten hold approximately 5.6%. Material for sequencing was PBMCs. These receptors were taken from a woman in her forties in good health and CMV-seropositive. Each CDR3 is given with its conserved first and last residue. A D gene is named only where the DNA matches it firmly. Only some rows state a clone size, as once, few, many or a class for expanded clones.

j_gene	abundance	d_gene	v_gene	CDR3aa	CDR3nt
TRBJ2-3	few	TRBD1	TRBV6-6	CASRGTGGTDTQYF	TGTGCCAGCAGAGGGACAGGGGGCACAGATACGCAGTATTTT
TRBJ1-3	-	-	TRBV6-1	CASRTGTTIYF	TGTGCCAGCAGGACGGGAACCACCATATATTTT
TRBJ1-3	-	-	TRBV5-6	CASSLRGAGHGNTIYF	TGTGCCAGCAGCCTTAGAGGTGCAGGGCACGGAAACACCATATATTTT
TRBJ2-5	-	TRBD1	TRBV5-5	CASSDRGLETQYF	TGTGCCAGCAGCGACAGGGGGCTGGAGACCCAGTACTTC
TRBJ1-2	-	-	TRBV7-8	CASSSWTDNYGYTF	TGTGCCAGCAGCAGCTGGACTGACAACTATGGCTACACCTTC
TRBJ2-2	-	TRBD2	TRBV10-1	CASSLSGSKTGELFF	TGCGCCAGCAGCCTTAGCGGGAGTAAAACCGGGGAGCTGTTTTTT
TRBJ2-1	-	-	TRBV5-1	CASSVPGDEQFF	TGCGCCAGCAGCGTACCGGGGGATGAGCAGTTCTTC
TRBJ2-1	few	-	TRBV7-8	CASSKPASLQFF	TGTGCCAGCAGCAAGCCCGCGTCGCTGCAGTTCTTC
TRBJ2-7	-	TRBD1	TRBV6-1	CASSDRVDEQYF	TGTGCCAGCAGCGACAGGGTCGACGAGCAGTACTTC
TRBJ1-1	-	TRBD1	TRBV6-5	CASSYAGGGTEAFF	TGTGCCAGCAGCTACGCAGGGGGTGGGACTGAAGCTTTCTTT
TRBJ1-4	-	-	TRBV6-1	CASSLAGWDEKLFF	TGTGCCAGCAGCCTGGCAGGCTGGGATGAAAAACTGTTTTTT